This T cell receptor (beta chain) was sequenced in a study of blood T cell repertoires in COVID-19. Looking at the study overall: T cells, B-cell-depleted T cells, or PBMCs provided the cDNA or gDNA that served as material.

As processed by the authors: Reference gene primer amplification gave nucleated cell count estimates. Profiled with immunoSEQ multiplex PCR; TCRdb holds only in-frame clones, not every one. That table gives V, J and clone size, and the DNA gave D and trimming. The table has about 270,000 clones, around 85% seen once; the top ten hold roughly 12%. Seattle researchers signed up patients amid active infection and tracked them longitudinally. This clone was seen a handful of times. Sequenced material: peripheral blood. This TCR was sampled from a woman under 40 with COVID-19, enrolled during active disease.

CDR3: CSVTTGTEAFF. The CDR3, as DNA: TGCAGCGTTACTACCGGCACGGAAGCTTTCTTT. V is TRBV29-1 and J is TRBJ1-1; unclear D gene. CDR1 is SQVTM and CDR2 is ANQGSEA in the germline V gene. V shed 5 bases and J shed 8 bases, with 12 bases lying between them. The CDR3 extends over 11 amino acids.